This TCR beta chain was sequenced during a study of T cell changes during pregnancy in multiple sclerosis. Generated by immunoSEQ multiplex PCR, the TCRdb table keeps only in-frame clones and is missing some. The sample holds about 41,000 clones, about 87% seen once. Germline V CDR1 and CDR2: SEHNR, FQNEAQ (reference sequence). V lost 6 bases to trimming and J lost 5 bases, with 19 bases between them. There are 15 residues in the CDR3. This chain uses TRBV7-9 with TRBJ1-1; D remains unclear. The sample consisted of peripheral blood, taken in the first trimester of pregnancy. The TCR was taken from a female donor in good health, enrolled as a control in a pregnancy study. CDR3 in DNA: TGTGCCAGCAGTTCACCTTTAATAGCCGTTACTGAAGCTTTCTTT. Protein sequence: CASSSPLIAVTEAFF.